The rows below give T cell receptor beta chains drawn from one sample of a study of cytomegalovirus exposure and HLA in healthy donors. The repertoire was sequenced with immunoSEQ multiplex PCR; TCRdb's copy has only in-frame clones and lacks some. Of over 150,000 clones listed, 84% are singletons. The specimen was PBMCs. The receptors here all came from a man younger than 30 in good health and CMV-seronegative. CDR3s include the opening cysteine and the closing phenylalanine or tryptophan. The D gene is left open where the match is weak. Clone sizes are given selectively: once, few, many, or a class where the clone is expanded.

D | size | J | V | DNA | CDR3
. | . | TRBJ2-7 | TRBV19 | TGTGCCAGTAATATATACGACAGAGGCTTCTCCTACGAGCAGTACTTC | CASNIYDRGFSYEQYF
TRBD1 | . | TRBJ2-7 | TRBV7-2 | TGTGCCAGCAGCCTACAGGGGGAATCCTACGAGCAGTACTTC | CASSLQGESYEQYF
. | . | TRBJ2-2 | TRBV7-9 | TGTGCCAGCAGCCCACCAAGACAGACCGGGGAGCTGTTTTTT | CASSPPRQTGELFF
. | once | TRBJ1-4 | TRBV28 | TGTGCCAGCAGTCTCGCCGTGGGGGGGGATGAAAAACTGTTTTTT | CASSLAVGGDEKLFF
TRBD1 | once | TRBJ2-2 | TRBV5-1 | TGCGCCAGCAACCTAGGACAGGGGGACACCGGGGAGCTGTTTTTT | CASNLGQGDTGELFF
. | . | TRBJ2-3 | TRBV7-9 | TGTGCCAGCAGCTTGGACTCATCTTATGTCACAGATACGCAGTATTTT | CASSLDSSYVTDTQYF
. | . | TRBJ1-6 | TRBV6-1 | TGTGCCAGCAGTGAAAATATCTCGGGACACCATAATTCACCCCTCCACTTT | CASSENISGHHNSPLHF
TRBD2 | . | TRBJ2-5 | TRBV5-6 | TGTGCCAGCAGCTTGAGGACTAGCGGGAGGGCCGAGACCCAGTACTTC | CASSLRTSGRAETQYF
. | . | TRBJ1-4 | TRBV7-2 | TGTGCCAGCAGCCCCAGGATGGCAGCAACTAATGAAAAACTGTTTTTT | CASSPRMAATNEKLFF
. | once | TRBJ2-1 | TRBV7-9 | TGTGCCAGCAGCTTACACCTATCGGGGCAGTTCTTC | CASSLHLSGQFF
TRBD1 | . | TRBJ2-1 | TRBV14 | TGTGCCAGCAGCCAAGTGGCAGGGGGCGGGAATGAGCAGTTCTTC | CASSQVAGGGNEQFF
. | . | TRBJ1-5 | TRBV27 | TGTGCCAGCAGTTTATCTGGAGCGACTAGCAATCAGCCCCAGCATTTT | CASSLSGATSNQPQHF
. | . | TRBJ2-1 | TRBV7-3 | TGTGCCAGCAGCTTAATCCACAGGGCGTCCTACAATGAGCAGTTCTTC | CASSLIHRASYNEQFF
TRBD1 | . | TRBJ1-2 | TRBV5-1 | TGCGCCAGTACGGGACAGGGGTTCGATGGCTACACCTTC | CASTGQGFDGYTF
TRBD1 | . | TRBJ1-1 | TRBV4-1 | TGCGCCAGCAGCGACAGGGGGCACACTGAAGCTTTCTTT | CASSDRGHTEAFF
TRBD2 | . | TRBJ2-7 | TRBV18 | TGTGCCAGCTCACCAACGGGGGGTGAGCAGTACTTC | CASSPTGGEQYF
TRBD1 | . | TRBJ2-3 | TRBV7-9 | TGTGCCAGCAGCTTATCTCGGACAGGGGGCACAGATACGCAGTATTTT | CASSLSRTGGTDTQYF
. | . | TRBJ1-2 | TRBV6-1 | TGTGCCAGCAGTGCCCAGAAGACAGCTGACTACTATGGCTACACCTTC | CASSAQKTADYYGYTF
TRBD1 | . | TRBJ2-5 | TRBV5-4 | TGTGCCAGCAGCTCCCAGACAGGGGTGGGCGAGACCCAGTACTTC | CASSSQTGVGETQYF
. | . | TRBJ2-3 | TRBV4-1 | TGCGCCAGCAGCCAAGACCACCATGCGGCGGACACCACAGATACGCAGTATTTT | CASSQDHHAADTTDTQYF
TRBD2 | . | TRBJ2-2 | TRBV9 | TGTGCCAGCAGCGTTACCGGGGGGGCCTCGTACACCGGGGAGCTGTTTTTT | CASSVTGGASYTGELFF
. | . | TRBJ2-4 | TRBV15 | TGTGCCACCAGCCCGGTCCTAGCCAAAAACATTCAGTACTTC | CATSPVLAKNIQYF
. | . | TRBJ1-1 | TRBV11-2 | TGTGCCAGCAGCTTAGATGCGACAAGTTCAATCGCTGAAGCTTTCTTT | CASSLDATSSIAEAFF
TRBD2 | . | TRBJ2-5 | TRBV30 | TGTGCCTGGAGTGTACGGGGGGGAGAGACCCAGTACTTC | CAWSVRGGETQYF
. | few | TRBJ2-7 | TRBV5-1 | TGCGCCAGCAGCCATGAGGGCGGCGAGCAGTACTTC | CASSHEGGEQYF
. | . | TRBJ1-3 | TRBV7-9 | TGTGCCAGCAGCTCGCAGTGGCCTTCTGGAAACACCATATATTTT | CASSSQWPSGNTIYF
TRBD2 | . | TRBJ2-2 | TRBV19 | TGTGCCAGTAGTACGGAACCTCTAGCGGGGACCGGGGAGCTGTTTTTT | CASSTEPLAGTGELFF
TRBD1 | few | TRBJ1-2 | TRBV6-5 | TGTGCCAGCCAGAGTTGGACAGGGAAAGGTGGCTACACCTTC | CASQSWTGKGGYTF
. | . | TRBJ2-7 | TRBV10-2 | TGCGCCAGCAGTGAGGTTCGGGACTACGAGCAGTACTTC | CASSEVRDYEQYF
TRBD1 | . | TRBJ2-7 | TRBV11-3 | TGTGCCAGCAGCTTAGGACAGGGGGTTGGTGACGAGCAGTACTTC | CASSLGQGVGDEQYF
TRBD1 | . | TRBJ1-1 | TRBV2 | TGTGCCAGCAGTGGACAGGGAGACACTGAAGCTTTCTTT | CASSGQGDTEAFF
TRBD2 | few | TRBJ2-7 | TRBV7-9 | TGTTCCAGCGGAGGGACTAGCTACGAGCAGTACTTC | CSSGGTSYEQYF
TRBD2 | . | TRBJ2-1 | TRBV27 | TGTGCCAGCAAGGAACCGGGACTAGCGCCCAATGAGCAGTTCTTC | CASKEPGLAPNEQFF
. | once | TRBJ2-5 | TRBV10-3 | TGTGCCATCAGTGAGAGCCAGAGCGGGGAGACCCAGTACTTC | CAISESQSGETQYF
TRBD1 | . | TRBJ2-7 | TRBV5-1 | TGCGCCAGCAGCTCGGGACAGGTTTTGTCCTACGAGCAGTACTTC | CASSSGQVLSYEQYF
TRBD1 | . | TRBJ1-5 | TRBV5-8 | TGTGCCAGCCTCGGACAGGGAGGTCAGCCCCAGCATTTT | CASLGQGGQPQHF
TRBD2 | . | TRBJ2-1 | TRBV28 | TGTGCCAGCAGCCCCGCGGTAGCGGGAGTCGATGAGCAGTTCTTC | CASSPAVAGVDEQFF
. | . | TRBJ1-5 | TRBV6-5 | TGTGCCAGCAGTTACTCTACTGAGAGGCGTCAGCCCCAGCATTTT | CASSYSTERRQPQHF
. | . | TRBJ1-5 | TRBV7-2 | TGTGCCAGCAGCCCCTCGGGGGGCTATCAGCCCCAGCATTTT | CASSPSGGYQPQHF
. | . | TRBJ1-1 | TRBV19 | TGTGCCAGTAGTATACCCACAGGGTTGAACACTGAAGCTTTCTTT | CASSIPTGLNTEAFF
. | few | TRBJ2-6 | TRBV4-3 | TGCGCCAGCAGCCAAGTCACAGGAAGGGGATCTGGGGCCAACGTCCTGACTTTC | CASSQVTGRGSGANVLTF
TRBD2 | . | TRBJ2-5 | TRBV7-2 | TGTGCCAGCAGCTTTAGCGGGAGGGCAAAGACCCAGTACTTC | CASSFSGRAKTQYF
. | . | TRBJ1-2 | TRBV27 | TGTGCCAGCAGTTTAGGGACTGGCTATGGCTACACCTTC | CASSLGTGYGYTF
. | once | TRBJ1-5 | TRBV6-5 | TGTGCCAGCAGTTTCACGGACAGAGATAGCAATCAGCCCCAGCATTTT | CASSFTDRDSNQPQHF
. | . | TRBJ2-1 | TRBV9 | TGTGCCAGCAGCGAGGGAGGCCTGGCGGATGAGCAGTTCTTC | CASSEGGLADEQFF
. | . | TRBJ1-1 | TRBV18 | TGTGCCAGCTCACCATTGGGGGGAACTCAGAGGCAAGCTTTCTTT | CASSPLGGTQRQAFF
. | . | TRBJ2-2 | TRBV19 | TGTGCCAGTAGTATTCGGGAGACGGGGGAGCTGTTTTTT | CASSIRETGELFF
. | . | TRBJ1-3 | TRBV5-1 | TGCGCCAGCAGCTTGGTGGGCCCAGAATCGGGAAACACCATATATTTT | CASSLVGPESGNTIYF
TRBD1 | . | TRBJ1-2 | TRBV20-1 | TGCAGTGCTTCGGACAGGGTGAGCTACACCTTC | CSASDRVSYTF
. | . | TRBJ2-5 | TRBV4-3 | TGCGCCAGCAGCAGGCGCGAGGGAGAGACCCAGTACTTC | CASSRREGETQYF